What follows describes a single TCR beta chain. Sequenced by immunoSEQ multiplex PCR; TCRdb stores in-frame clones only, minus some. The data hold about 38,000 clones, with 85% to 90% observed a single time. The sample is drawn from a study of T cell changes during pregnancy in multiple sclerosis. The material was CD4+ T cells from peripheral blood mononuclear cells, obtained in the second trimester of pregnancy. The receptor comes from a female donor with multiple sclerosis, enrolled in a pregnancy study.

The CDR3 region is CASSVRPDRGMNTEAFF. As DNA, the CDR3 is TGTGCCAGCAGCGTACGTCCGGACAGGGGGATGAACACTGAAGCTTTCTTT. The rearrangement uses TRBV9 and TRBJ1-1; 10 bases line up with TRBD1. This CDR3 has 17 residues. J was trimmed by 0 bases and V by 1 base; bases with no gene match: 6. CDR1 is SGDLS and CDR2 is YYNGEE in the germline V gene.